This is a list of T cell receptor beta chains from one sample in a study of regulatory T cells in long-lasting Graves disease. Using its own MiXCR run on the multiplex PCR reads, TCRdb lists one record per CDR3 protein. Among roughly 500,000 distinct CDR3 sequences, approximately 15% were seen once, and the ten largest hold under 20%. The same sample was also studied in work on T cells in Graves' hyperthyroidism and ophthalmopathy.

The specimen was peripheral blood mononuclear cells (PBMCs), collected at new diagnosis, from a patient treated with antithyroid drugs. These receptors were collected from a woman aged 45 to 65 with Graves disease. The CDR3 runs from the conserved cysteine through the conserved F or W. The D gene is left open where the match is weak. Rows may omit the clone size; those that give it use once, few, many or a size class.

>-|TRBJ1-6|TRBV4-1|-
TGCGCCAGCAGCCAAGAAGTACAGAGCTCCTATAATTCACCCCTCCACTTT
CASSQEVQSSYNSPLHF
>-|TRBJ2-7|TRBV27|few
TGTGCCAGCAGTTTAGGTCGGAAAACCTACGAGCAGTACTTC
CASSLGRKTYEQYF
>-|TRBJ1-5|TRBV12-3/TRBV12-4|-
TGTGCCAGCAGCCCTACAGGGTTCGGTCAGCCCCAGCATTTT
CASSPTGFGQPQHF
>TRBD2|TRBJ2-1|TRBV13|many
TGTGCCAGCAGCTCGTCCGGGACTAGCGGGACGAATGAGCAGTTCTTC
CASSSSGTSGTNEQFF
>TRBD1|TRBJ1-4|TRBV19|-
TGTGCCAGTAGTATGCACAGGGGGCGGGATGAAAAACTGTTTTTT
CASSMHRGRDEKLFF
>TRBD2|TRBJ2-5|TRBV7-3|many
TGTGCCAGCAGCTTAATCCCCGGACTAGTCGGAGAGACCCAGTACTTC
CASSLIPGLVGETQYF
>TRBD1|TRBJ1-1|TRBV11-1|many
TGTGCCAGCAGCTTAGCTACAGGGGCTGAAGCTTTCTTT
CASSLATGAEAFF
>TRBD1|TRBJ2-7|TRBV7-2|-
TGTGCCAGCAGCTGGGGGACAGGGGGATCCTACGAGCAGTACTTC
CASSWGTGGSYEQYF
>TRBD2|TRBJ2-3|TRBV29-1|many
TGCAGCGTTGACGAATATAGCGGGTCGGATGAGGGTACGCAGTATTTT
CSVDEYSGSDEGTQYF
>-|TRBJ2-1|TRBV6-2/TRBV6-3|many
TGTGCCAGCAGAGGTGACAATGAGCAGTTCTTC
CASRGDNEQFF
>TRBD2|TRBJ2-1|TRBV30|many
TGTGCCTGGAGTGTAGTGCTAGCGGGAGACCATGAGCAGTTCTTC
CAWSVVLAGDHEQFF
>TRBD1|TRBJ2-7|TRBV5-1|many
TGTGCCAGCAGCTTAGGGGGCCCTACCTACGAGCAGTACTTC
CASSLGGPTYEQYF
>-|TRBJ2-7|TRBV12-3/TRBV12-4|many
TGTGCCAGCAGTTTAGAGGGGTGGGGCTCGAGCTCCTACGAGCAGTACTTC
CASSLEGWGSSSYEQYF
>-|TRBJ1-4|TRBV29-1|many
TGCAGCGCCGGGGATGGGAGAAAACTGTTTTTT
CSAGDGRKLFF
>TRBD2|TRBJ2-7|TRBV10-3|many
TGTGCCACGCGACTAGCCCGGGAGAGTGAGCAGTACTTC
CATRLARESEQYF
>-|TRBJ2-7|TRBV5-1|few
TGCGCCAGCAGCTTGGACAGGGACTTCTACGAGCAGTACTTC
CASSLDRDFYEQYF
>TRBD2|TRBJ2-2|TRBV2|many
TGTGCCAACGGACTAGCGGGCACCGGGGAGCTGTTTTTT
CANGLAGTGELFF
>-|TRBJ2-1|TRBV4-1|few
TGCGCCAGCAGCCAAGATTCGGGGCTATACAATGAGCAGTTCTTC
CASSQDSGLYNEQFF
>-|TRBJ2-4|TRBV11-3|many
TGTGCCAGCAGCTTAGGAGGGATGGGCATTCAGTACTTC
CASSLGGMGIQYF
>TRBD2|TRBJ2-3|TRBV5-1|-
TGCGCCAGCAGCTTGGGGACTAGCGGGGGAGATACGCAGTATTTT
CASSLGTSGGDTQYF
>TRBD1|TRBJ2-7|TRBV30|many
TGTGCCTGGAGCCAACCGGGACAGGTTTACGAGCAGTACTTC
CAWSQPGQVYEQYF
>-|TRBJ2-3|TRBV20-1|-
TGCAGTGCTAGAGATTCTCATCGTTGGAGCACAGATACGCAGTATTTT
CSARDSHRWSTDTQYF
>-|TRBJ2-5|TRBV3-1|-
TGTGCCAGCAGCCAAGATACTCGTCAAGAGACCCAGTACTTC
CASSQDTRQETQYF
>-|TRBJ2-5|TRBV12-3/TRBV12-4|many
TGTGCCAGCAGCCCTACAAGGACGGTTGGAGAGACCCAGTACTTC
CASSPTRTVGETQYF
>-|TRBJ2-5|TRBV3-1|many
TGTGCCAGCAGCCAGGACTGGAAGACCCAGTACTTC
CASSQDWKTQYF
>TRBD2|TRBJ2-3|TRBV4-1|-
TGCGCCAGCAGCCAAGTGGCACTAGCGGGAGATACGCAGTATTTT
CASSQVALAGDTQYF
>TRBD2|TRBJ2-1|TRBV12-3/TRBV12-4|many
TGTGCCAGCACCGATCGTAGCGGGAGGGCCTCCTACAATGAGCAGTTCTTC
CASTDRSGRASYNEQFF
>TRBD1|TRBJ2-7|TRBV5-1|many
TGCGCCAGCAGCCAAGGGGACAGGGGGAACGAGCAGTACTTC
CASSQGDRGNEQYF
>TRBD2|TRBJ2-1|TRBV29-1|-
TGCAGCGTTGTGGGACTAGCGGGAGTCTCTAATGAGCAGTTCTTC
CSVVGLAGVSNEQFF
>-|TRBJ2-2|TRBV9|few
TGTGCCAGCAGCGTAGCGGGAGCGGACACCGGGGAGCTGTTTTTT
CASSVAGADTGELFF
>-|TRBJ2-3|TRBV27|few
TGTGCCAGCAGTAAGCACGGGACCGGGACAGATACGCAGTATTTT
CASSKHGTGTDTQYF
>-|TRBJ1-5|TRBV4-1|-
TGCGCCAGCAGCCAAGAGTTGGGGAATCAGCCCCAGCATTTT
CASSQELGNQPQHF
>-|TRBJ2-6|TRBV11-1|few
TGTGCCAGCAGCCCCCACGTTCCCTCTGGGGCCAACGTCCTGACTTTC
CASSPHVPSGANVLTF
>TRBD2|TRBJ2-1|TRBV27|-
TGTGCCAGCAGTTTATCCGGACTAGCGGGAAACAATGAGCAGTTCTTC
CASSLSGLAGNNEQFF
>-|TRBJ2-5|TRBV19|many
TGTGCCAGTAGCCCAGAAGCGGTTACGAAGACCCAGTACTTC
CASSPEAVTKTQYF
>-|TRBJ2-2|TRBV12-3/TRBV12-4|-
TGTGCCAGCAGCCGAAGGGGGACTCCTGACACCGGGGAGCTGGTTTTT
CASSRRGTPDTGELVF
>TRBD2|TRBJ2-1|TRBV27|many
TGTGCCAGCAGTTTAATTCTGGCTAGCGGGAGAAGGGCAATCTCCTACAATGAGCAGTTCTTC
CASSLILASGRRAISYNEQFF
>-|TRBJ1-2|TRBV28|many
TGTGCCAGCAGTTTGGGGAGAGACTATGGCTACACCTTC
CASSLGRDYGYTF
>TRBD2|TRBJ2-5|TRBV28|many
TGTGCCAGCACCCCGGGACTAGCGGGAGGAAAAGAGACCCAGTACTTC
CASTPGLAGGKETQYF
>TRBD1|TRBJ2-7|TRBV28|many
TGTGCCAGCAGTTCAGGGGGCGGCGAGCAGTACTTC
CASSSGGGEQYF
>-|TRBJ2-6|TRBV14|-
TGTGCCAGCAGCCAAGATAAAGTGGGGGCCGGGGCCAACGTCCTGACTTTC
CASSQDKVGAGANVLTF
>TRBD2|TRBJ2-1|TRBV9|few
TGTGCCAGCAGCGTAGGCGGGACTAGCGGGCAGAACAATGAGCAGTTCTTC
CASSVGGTSGQNNEQFF
>TRBD1|TRBJ1-2|TRBV7-9|few
TGTGCCAGCAGCTCGACAGGGTTGTCCCTCTCGCGGGGCTACACCTTC
CASSSTGLSLSRGYTF
>TRBD1|TRBJ1-5|TRBV11-1|many
TGTGCCAGCAGCCTTCGACAGGGGGCCAGCAATCAGCCCCAGCATTTT
CASSLRQGASNQPQHF
>-|TRBJ2-2|TRBV3-1|few
TGTGCCAGCAGCCATCCCCCGGGGTTTACCGGGGAGCTGTTTTTT
CASSHPPGFTGELFF
>-|TRBJ1-3|TRBV3-1|few
TGTGCCAGCAGCCAAGAGTCCGGGGTCAGGCGGGGAAACACCATATATTTT
CASSQESGVRRGNTIYF
>-|TRBJ1-2|TRBV3-1|many
TGTGCCAGCAGCCACAGGGATGGCTACACCTTC
CASSHRDGYTF
>-|TRBJ1-1|TRBV6-1|few
TGTGCCAGCAGGACCCTTTGGGCCGGGACTGAAGCTTTCTTT
CASRTLWAGTEAFF
>-|TRBJ2-2|TRBV19|many
TGTGCCAGTAGTTACGGCAGGGACAACACCGGGGAGCTGTTTTTT
CASSYGRDNTGELFF
>TRBD2|TRBJ2-1|TRBV28|many
TGTGCCAGCAGTCCCGGGACTATCAATGAGCAGTTCTTC
CASSPGTINEQFF